This T cell receptor beta chain was retrieved from a study of blood T cell repertoires in COVID-19. Overall study: The analysed material was cDNA or gDNA that came from T cells, B-cell-depleted T cells, or PBMCs.

The V end was cut by 5 bases, the J end by 7 bases, with 21 bases between. This CDR3 has 16 amino acids. Germline V gene lookup returns CDR1 LNHDA and CDR2 SQIVND (reference sequence). As handled by the study authors: Reference gene primer amplification gave estimated nucleated cell counts. Clones were read by immunoSEQ multiplex PCR, and TCRdb kept only the in-frame ones, dropping some. That table furnishes V, J and clone size, whereas the DNA furnished D and trimming. The sample lists fewer than 90,000 clones; 90% to 95% were seen once. The chain carries TRBV19 and TRBJ2-1, with D uncertain. Sequencing used peripheral blood. The receptor was isolated from a human donor with active COVID-19. The donor label of this sample is uncertain. CDR3 protein: CASSPTIVIEWNEQFF. Written as DNA, the CDR3 is TGTGCCAGTAGTCCCACTATCGTTATCGAGTGGAATGAGCAGTTCTTC.